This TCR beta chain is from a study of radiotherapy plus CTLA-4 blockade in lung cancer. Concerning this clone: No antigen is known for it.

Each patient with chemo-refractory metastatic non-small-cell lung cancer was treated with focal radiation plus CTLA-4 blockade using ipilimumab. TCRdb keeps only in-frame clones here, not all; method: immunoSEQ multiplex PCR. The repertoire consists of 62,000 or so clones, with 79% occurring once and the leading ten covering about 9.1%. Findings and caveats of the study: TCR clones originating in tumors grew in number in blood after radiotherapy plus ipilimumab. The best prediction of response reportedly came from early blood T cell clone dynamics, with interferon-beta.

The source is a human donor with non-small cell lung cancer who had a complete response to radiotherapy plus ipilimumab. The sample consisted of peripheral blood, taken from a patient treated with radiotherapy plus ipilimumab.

The CDR3: CSVIDRADYGYTF. Written as DNA, the CDR3 is TGCAGCGTTATAGACAGGGCCGACTATGGCTACACCTTC. The V call is TRBV29-1, the J call TRBJ1-2, with 7 bases fitting TRBD1. This CDR3 spans 13 amino acids. Losses at the gene ends were 5 bases for V and 3 bases for J; bases not matched to a gene: 6. CDR1 is SQVTM, CDR2 ANQGSEA, per germline.